Listed here are 18 T cell receptor beta chains from one sample, sequenced in a study of T cells in Graves' hyperthyroidism and ophthalmopathy. TCR beta CDR3 regions were amplified from RNA. An initial round of RT-PCR targeting the TCR CDR3 relied on the HTBI primer set. TCRdb re-called the multiplex PCR reads through MiXCR, storing one row per CDR3 protein. The profile covers roughly 570,000 distinct CDR3 sequences, with 15% to 17% appearing a single time and around 6.6% taken by the ten largest. The specimen sequenced was blood. These TCRs come from a woman aged 25-40 years with Graves' hyperthyroidism.

The chain is built from TRBV2 and TRBJ2-2; a possible D gene is TRBD2 (6 bases). The ends were cut back, 6 bases at V and 2 bases at J, with 13 bases in the middle. In germline, CDR1 is SNHLY, CDR2 FYNNEI. This CDR3 is built from 15 residues. CDR3 in amino acids: CASSPGLINTGELFF. The CDR3 DNA reads as TGTGCCAGCAGCCCGGGACTCATCAACACCGGGGAGCTGTTTTTT.

This clonotype was seen many times. In nucleotides, the CDR3 is TGTGCCAGCAGCTTCGGAGGGGGAACAGATACGCAGTATTTT. Translation: CASSFGGGTDTQYF. The chain has TRBV11-2 and TRBJ2-3; the D call may be TRBD1 or TRBD2 (6 bases each). Trimming took 3 bases from V and 3 from J, leaving 10 bases between them. Per the germline V gene, CDR1 is SGHAT and CDR2 is FQNNGV. The CDR3 totals 14 residues.

This clonotype was picked up many times. The V and J genes are TRBV20-1 and TRBJ2-3, with TRBD2 matching over 7 bases. V shed 0 bases and J 4 bases; nucleotides not matched to a gene: 4. Per the germline V gene, CDR1 is DFQATT and CDR2 is SNEGSKA (reference sequence). CDR3 size: 14 residues. CDR3 bases: TGCAGTGCTAGAGAGGCGGGAGAGGCAGATACGCAGTATTTT. It codes for CSAREAGEADTQYF.

This clonotype was counted ten times or more. The V gene is TRBV2, the J gene TRBJ2-1; 12 bases match TRBD2. V was clipped by 9 bases and J by 7 bases; unmatched bases: 13. Per germline, CDR1 SNHLY and CDR2 FYNNEI. This CDR3 spans 16 amino acids. CDR3 in DNA: TGTGCCAGTCCCCCCCGGGGACTAGCGGGTCGTAATGAGCAGTTCTTC. This sequence encodes CASPPRGLAGRNEQFF.

Of note for this clonotype: It may be a read error: a sequence one base away is much more abundant. The chain uses TRBV12-3 or TRBV12-4 and TRBJ2-1; D not resolved. This CDR3 has 12 residues. The CDR3 bases are TGTGTCAGCAACTTATATCGCAATGAGCAGTTCTTC. This codes for CVSNLYRNEQFF.

This clonotype was seen many times. This chain connects TRBV2 to TRBJ2-5, with 8 bases lining up with TRBD2. The CDR3 spans 14 residues. V shed 2 bases and J 4 bases; nucleotides not matched to a gene: 3. Looked up from germline, CDR1 is SNHLY and CDR2 is FYNNEI. The CDR3 is CASSERLAGETQYF. The DNA for the CDR3 is TGTGCCAGCAGTGAACGGCTAGCGGGAGAGACCCAGTACTTC.

This clonotype was counted many times. The CDR3 protein is CASSLGPSGMTYEQFF. The CDR3 DNA is TGTGCCAGCAGCTTAGGGCCTAGCGGGATGACCTATGAGCAGTTCTTC. V and J are TRBV7-2 and TRBJ2-1; 9 nucleotides align to TRBD2. The CDR3 is made up of 16 amino acids. The germline CDR1 and CDR2 sequences are SGHTA and FQGNSA. V lost 1 base to trimming and J lost 8 bases; unmatched junction nucleotides: 9. The whole variable domain, filled in from reference TRBV7-2 and TRBJ2-1, reads GAGVSQSPSNKVTEKGKDVELRCDPISGHTALYWYRQSLGQGLEFLIYFQGNSAPDKSGLPSDRFSAERTGGSVSTLTIQRTQQEDSAVYLCASSLGPSGMTYEQFFGPGTRLTVL.

This clonotype was seen ten or more times. The chain has TRBV27 and TRBJ1-5; 7 bases fit TRBD1. The V segment lost 6 bases and the J segment 1 base; nucleotides outside the gene matches: 3. Germline V CDR1 and CDR2: MNHEY, SMNVEV (reference sequence). The CDR3 consists of 14 residues. CDR3 region: CASRYRGSNQPQHF. CDR3 DNA sequence: TGTGCCAGCAGGTACAGGGGAAGCAATCAGCCCCAGCATTTT.

This clonotype was counted only a few times. The gene calls are TRBV29-1 and TRBJ2-1; TRBD2 agrees at 10 bases. The V gene's germline CDR1 is SQVTM and CDR2 ANQGSEA. The CDR3 has 16 amino acids. With 0 bases clipped from V and 1 base from J, the junction kept 3 bases outside the gene matches. CDR3 nucleotides: TGCAGCGTTGAAGATGCACTAGCGGGATCCTACAATGAGCAGTTCTTC. Translating it yields CSVEDALAGSYNEQFF.

The CDR3 loop reads CASSSTLSNQPQHF. CDR3 in DNA: TGTGCCAGCAGTTCTACGCTATCTAATCAGCCCCAGCATTTT. The rearrangement joins TRBV6-5 to TRBJ1-5; D gene uncertain. This CDR3 has 14 amino acids. Germline V gene data show CDR1 as MNHEY and CDR2 as SVGAGI. The ends were cut back, 4 bases at V and 4 bases at J, with 11 bases in the middle.

This clonotype was seen ten or more times. This chain uses TRBV20-1 with TRBJ1-1; 10 positions agree with TRBD1. Germline CDR1 is DFQATT and CDR2 is SNEGSKA (reference sequence). The CDR3 spans 12 residues. With V trimmed by 6 bases and J by 4 bases, 2 bases remained unmatched. CDR3 in amino acids: CSARQGATEAFF. The CDR3 DNA follows: TGCAGTGCCCGACAGGGGGCCACTGAAGCTTTCTTT.

CDR3 nucleotide sequence: TGCGCCAGCAGCCAAGATCTCAGTTTTGGGTATGAGCAGTTCTTC. It translates to CASSQDLSFGYEQFF. The chain couples TRBV4-3 to TRBJ2-1, with D hard to call. V shed 0 bases and J shed 8 bases, with 14 bases lying between them. The germline gives CDR1 LGHNA, CDR2 YSLEER. This CDR3 is built from 15 residues.

This clonotype was recorded at least ten times. As DNA, the CDR3 is TGTGCCAGCACCCCAACGGGGATAGCGTCATACAATGAGCAGTTCTTC. This translates into CASTPTGIASYNEQFF. The V call is TRBV28, the J call TRBJ2-1; possibly TRBD2 for D (5 bases). V dropped 7 bases and J dropped 4 bases, with 20 bases sitting between them. CDR1 is MDHEN and CDR2 is SYDVKM in the germline V gene. This CDR3 has 16 residues.

This clonotype was seen many times. The chain carries TRBV3-1 and TRBJ2-7; possibly TRBD1 for D (6 bases). Per germline, CDR1 LGHDT and CDR2 YNNKEL (reference sequence). V lost 3 bases and J lost 0, with 18 bases in between. The CDR3 is 17 amino acids. CDR3 coding DNA: TGTGCCAGCAGCCAGCTCACCGGGACACGACACTCCTACGAGCAGTACTTC. The encoded protein is CASSQLTGTRHSYEQYF.

The chain is built from TRBV3-1 and TRBJ2-3, with 10 bases aligning to TRBD2. The CDR3 has 18 amino acids. Germline V CDR1 and CDR2: LGHDT, YNNKEL (reference sequence). Trimming removed 3 bases from V and 3 bases from J; junction bases left unmatched: 12. The CDR3 DNA is TGTGCCAGCAGCCAGAAGAAGGGTAGCGGGAGGCCGACAGATACGCAGTATTTT. Its translation: CASSQKKGSGRPTDTQYF.

This clonotype was seen ten or more times. The chain employs TRBV27 and TRBJ2-1; tentatively, D is TRBD2 (6 bases). The CDR3 spans 12 residues. Germline-derived CDR1 and CDR2 are MNHEY and SMNVEV (reference sequence). Trimming took off 6 bases at V and 10 bases at J, with 13 bases between the two ends. Written as DNA, the CDR3 is TGTGCCAGCAGCTTACTCGCGGGAGAGCAGTTCTTC. It codes for CASSLLAGEQFF.

This chain uses TRBV27 with TRBJ2-7; TRBD1 might be the D (7 bases). CDR3 length: 12 residues. The germline V and J ends were trimmed by 4 bases and 5 bases, with 9 bases remaining between them. Germline V CDR1 and CDR2: MNHEY, SMNVEV (reference sequence). CDR3 DNA sequence: TGTGCCAGCAGTTCAGGGGGGAACGAGCAGTACTTC. Protein product: CASSSGGNEQYF.

This clonotype was detected ten times or more. The J gene is TRBJ2-1, the V gene TRBV7-2, with a possible D match to TRBD2 (7 bases). Trimming took off 10 bases at V and 5 bases at J, with 18 bases between the two ends. From germline, CDR1 is SGHTA and CDR2 FQGNSA. This CDR3 contains 14 residues. The CDR3 region is CATRGGGPHNEQFF. For the CDR3, the DNA is TGTGCCACCAGAGGGGGGGGGCCCCACAATGAGCAGTTCTTC.